Described below is a single TCR beta chain sequence and its context. Other DNA sequences in the sample encode the same CDR3. This sample was taken from a study of blood T cell repertoires in COVID-19. Study background: From the United States, Italy and Spain came samples of acute and convalescent COVID-19.

In Cohort 3, a recovered donor had either two negative PCRs, clearance, or symptom resolution. Original analysis: Reference gene primer amplification gave nucleated cell count estimates. Only in-frame clones appear in the TCRdb table, and some are missing; sequencing was by immunoSEQ multiplex PCR. V and J calls and clone size are copied from that table; D and trimming were computed from the DNA. This sample has about 180,000 clones; 86% occur once, and the top ten carry 8% to 10%. V gave up 8 bases and J gave up 5 bases; unmatched junction bases: 3. The CDR3 totals 13 residues. In germline, CDR1 is MNHEY, CDR2 SVGAGI.

Sequencing was carried out using PBMCs or T cells enriched from blood (not recorded which). The receptor was isolated from a woman younger than 45 who had recovered from COVID-19. The V call is TRBV6-5, the J call TRBJ2-2, with TRBD1 identical over 9 bases. Here the CDR3 DNA reads TGTGCCAGCCCCGGACAGGGGACCGGGGAGCTGTTTTTT. Protein sequence: CASPGQGTGELFF.